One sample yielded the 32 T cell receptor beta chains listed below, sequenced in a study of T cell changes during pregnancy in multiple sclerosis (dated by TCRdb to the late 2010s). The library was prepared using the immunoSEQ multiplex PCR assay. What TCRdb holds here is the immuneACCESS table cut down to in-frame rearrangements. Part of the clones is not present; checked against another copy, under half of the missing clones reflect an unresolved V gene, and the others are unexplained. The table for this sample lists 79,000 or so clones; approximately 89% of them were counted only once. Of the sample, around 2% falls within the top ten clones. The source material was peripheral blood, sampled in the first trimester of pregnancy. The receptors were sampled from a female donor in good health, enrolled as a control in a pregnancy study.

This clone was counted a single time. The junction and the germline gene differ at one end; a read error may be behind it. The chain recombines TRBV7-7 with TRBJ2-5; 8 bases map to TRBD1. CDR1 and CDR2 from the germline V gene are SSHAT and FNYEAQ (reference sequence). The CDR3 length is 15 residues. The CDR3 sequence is CASSLGQGSRETQYF. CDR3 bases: TGTGCTAGCAGCTTAGGACAGGGATCCAGGGAGACCCAGTACTTC.

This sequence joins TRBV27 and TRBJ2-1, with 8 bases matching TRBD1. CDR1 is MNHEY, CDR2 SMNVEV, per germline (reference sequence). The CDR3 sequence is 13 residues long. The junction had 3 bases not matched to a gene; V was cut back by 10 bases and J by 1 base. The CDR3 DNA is TGTGCCACCCGACAGGGGTCCTACAATGAGCAGTTCTTC. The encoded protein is CATRQGSYNEQFF.

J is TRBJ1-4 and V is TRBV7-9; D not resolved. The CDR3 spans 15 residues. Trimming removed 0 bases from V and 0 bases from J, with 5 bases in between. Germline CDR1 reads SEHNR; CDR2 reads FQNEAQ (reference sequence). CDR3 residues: CASSLAQTTNEKLFF. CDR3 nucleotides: TGTGCCAGCAGCTTAGCGCAGACAACTAATGAAAAACTGTTTTTT.

CDR3 in amino acids: CAITGTGSSYEQYF. The CDR3 DNA sequence: TGTGCCATCACCGGGACAGGAAGCTCCTACGAGCAGTACTTC. The rearrangement joins TRBV10-3 to TRBJ2-7; TRBD1 aligns across 8 bases. This CDR3 comprises 14 residues. CDR1 is ENHRY, CDR2 SYGVKD, per germline. J lost 0 bases, V lost 7 bases, and 5 bases had no gene match.

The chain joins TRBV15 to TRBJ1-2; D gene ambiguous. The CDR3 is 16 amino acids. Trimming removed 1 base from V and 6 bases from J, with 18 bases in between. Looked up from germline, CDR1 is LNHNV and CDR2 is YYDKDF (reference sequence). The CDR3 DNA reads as TGTGCCACCAGCAGAGGTTTCTCAGGAGGATTAGATGGCTACACCTTC. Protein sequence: CATSRGFSGGLDGYTF.

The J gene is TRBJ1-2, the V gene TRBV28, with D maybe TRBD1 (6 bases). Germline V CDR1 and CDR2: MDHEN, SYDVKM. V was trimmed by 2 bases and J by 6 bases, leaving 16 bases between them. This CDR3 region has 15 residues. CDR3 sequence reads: CASSLGAGDVDGYTF. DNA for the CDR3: TGTGCCAGCAGTTTAGGAGCAGGGGATGTGGATGGCTACACCTTC.

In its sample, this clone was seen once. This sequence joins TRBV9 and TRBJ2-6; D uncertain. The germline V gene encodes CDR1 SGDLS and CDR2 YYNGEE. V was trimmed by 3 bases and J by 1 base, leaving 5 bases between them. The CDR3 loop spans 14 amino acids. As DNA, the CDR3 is TGTGCCAGCAGCGCCCCTTCTGGGGCCAACGTCCTGACTTTC. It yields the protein CASSAPSGANVLTF.

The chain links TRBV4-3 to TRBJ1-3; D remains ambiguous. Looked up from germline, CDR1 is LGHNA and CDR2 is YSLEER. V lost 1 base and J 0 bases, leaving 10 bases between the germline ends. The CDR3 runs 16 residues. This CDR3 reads CASSQVHSSSGNTIYF. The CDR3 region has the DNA TGCGCCAGCAGCCAAGTCCATTCGAGCTCTGGAAACACCATATATTTT.

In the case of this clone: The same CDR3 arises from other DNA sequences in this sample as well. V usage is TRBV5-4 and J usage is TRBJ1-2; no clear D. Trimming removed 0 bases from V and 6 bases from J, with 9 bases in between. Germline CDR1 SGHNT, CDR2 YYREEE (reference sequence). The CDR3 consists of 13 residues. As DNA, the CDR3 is TGTGCCAGCAGCTTGGCAGGTATCGATGGCTACACCTTC. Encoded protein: CASSLAGIDGYTF.

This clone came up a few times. The CDR3: CASWTGLGYGYTF. CDR3 coding DNA: TGTGCCAGCTGGACAGGTCTAGGTTATGGCTACACCTTC. This sequence joins TRBV28 and TRBJ1-2; 7 nucleotides match TRBD1. The CDR3 sequence is 13 residues long. Germline values: CDR1 MDHEN, CDR2 SYDVKM. J was trimmed by 5 bases and V by 8 bases; bases with no gene match: 8.

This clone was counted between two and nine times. CDR3 sequence (DNA): TGTGCCAGCGGGACAGTGCGACATGGCTACACCTTC. Translated: CASGTVRHGYTF. The chain carries TRBV6-6 and TRBJ1-2; 7 bases map to TRBD1. The germline V gene encodes CDR1 MNHNY and CDR2 SVGAGI (reference sequence). The trim removed 8 bases at V and 6 bases at J, leaving 6 bases unmatched. The CDR3 is 12 residues long.

The CDR3 reads CASSQEGREGSPLHF. CDR3 bases: TGCGCCAGCAGCCAAGAGGGCAGGGAAGGTTCACCCCTCCACTTT. The chain has TRBV4-3 and TRBJ1-6; possible D gene TRBD1, 5 bases. V lost 0 bases to trimming and J lost 9 bases, with 12 bases between them. The CDR3 covers 15 residues. Per the germline V gene, CDR1 is LGHNA and CDR2 is YSLEER.

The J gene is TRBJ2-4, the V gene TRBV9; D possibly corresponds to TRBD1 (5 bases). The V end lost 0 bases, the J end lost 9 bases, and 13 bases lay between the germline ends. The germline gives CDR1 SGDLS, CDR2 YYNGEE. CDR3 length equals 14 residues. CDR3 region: CASSVEGVFGIQYF. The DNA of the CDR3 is TGTGCCAGCAGCGTAGAAGGGGTTTTTGGCATTCAGTACTTC.

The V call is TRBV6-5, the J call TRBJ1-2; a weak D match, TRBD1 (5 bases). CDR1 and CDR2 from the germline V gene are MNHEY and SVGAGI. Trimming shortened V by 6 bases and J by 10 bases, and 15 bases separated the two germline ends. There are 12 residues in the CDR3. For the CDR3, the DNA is TGTGCCAGCAGCGCTAGGGGTTTTGACTACACCTTC. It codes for CASSARGFDYTF.

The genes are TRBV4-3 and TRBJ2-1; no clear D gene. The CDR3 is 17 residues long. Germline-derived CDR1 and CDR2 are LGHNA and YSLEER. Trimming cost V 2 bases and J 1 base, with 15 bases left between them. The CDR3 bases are TGCGCCAGCAGCCAACGAACTCAGGTTAATTCCTACAATGAGCAGTTCTTC. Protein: CASSQRTQVNSYNEQFF.

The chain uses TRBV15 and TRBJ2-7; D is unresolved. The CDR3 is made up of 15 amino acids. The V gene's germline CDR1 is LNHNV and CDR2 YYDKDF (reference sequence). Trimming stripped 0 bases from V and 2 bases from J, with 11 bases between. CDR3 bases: TGTGCCACCAGCAGAGATGAGGCAATCACCTACGAGCAGTACTTC. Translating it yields CATSRDEAITYEQYF.

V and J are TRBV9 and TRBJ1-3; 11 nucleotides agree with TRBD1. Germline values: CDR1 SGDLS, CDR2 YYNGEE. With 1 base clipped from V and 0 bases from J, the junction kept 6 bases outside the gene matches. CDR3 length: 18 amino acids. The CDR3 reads CASSVRWTGGSSGNTIYF. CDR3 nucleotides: TGTGCCAGCAGCGTACGTTGGACAGGGGGCTCCTCTGGAAACACCATATATTTT.

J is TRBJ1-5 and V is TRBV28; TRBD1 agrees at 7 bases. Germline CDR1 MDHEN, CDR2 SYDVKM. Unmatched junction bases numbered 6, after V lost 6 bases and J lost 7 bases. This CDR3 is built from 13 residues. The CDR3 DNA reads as TGTGCCAGCAGCATGACAGGGAACCAGCCCCAGCATTTT. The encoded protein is CASSMTGNQPQHF.

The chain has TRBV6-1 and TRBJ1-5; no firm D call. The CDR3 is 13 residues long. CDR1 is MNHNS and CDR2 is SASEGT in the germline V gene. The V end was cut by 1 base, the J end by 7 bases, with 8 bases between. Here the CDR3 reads CASSEGRTQPQHF. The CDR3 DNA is TGTGCCAGCAGTGAAGGGAGAACCCAGCCCCAGCATTTT.

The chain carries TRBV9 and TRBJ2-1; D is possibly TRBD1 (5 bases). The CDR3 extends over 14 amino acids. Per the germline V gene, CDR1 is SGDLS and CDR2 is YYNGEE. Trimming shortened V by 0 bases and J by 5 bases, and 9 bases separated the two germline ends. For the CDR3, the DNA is TGTGCCAGCAGCGTAGGGGGCCAGGACAATGAGCAGTTCTTC. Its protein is CASSVGGQDNEQFF. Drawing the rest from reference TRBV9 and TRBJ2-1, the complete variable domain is DSGVTQTPKHLITATGQRVTLRCSPRSGDLSVYWYQQSLDQGLQFLIQYYNGEERAKGNILERFSAQQFPDLHSELNLSSLELGDSALYFCASSVGGQDNEQFFGPGTRLTVL.

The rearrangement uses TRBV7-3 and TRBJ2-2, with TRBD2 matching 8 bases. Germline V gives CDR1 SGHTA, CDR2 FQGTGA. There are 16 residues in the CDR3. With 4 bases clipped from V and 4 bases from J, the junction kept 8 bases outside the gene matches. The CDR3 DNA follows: TGTGCCAGCAGCTCTCTTGGCGGGGGGACCACCGGGGAGCTGTTTTTT. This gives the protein CASSSLGGGTTGELFF.

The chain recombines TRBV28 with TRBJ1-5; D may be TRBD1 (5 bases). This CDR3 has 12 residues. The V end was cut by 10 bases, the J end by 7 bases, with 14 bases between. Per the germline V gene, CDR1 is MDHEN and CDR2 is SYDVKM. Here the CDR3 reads CAISDRIQPQHF. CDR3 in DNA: TGTGCCATCTCCGACAGAATCCAGCCCCAGCATTTT. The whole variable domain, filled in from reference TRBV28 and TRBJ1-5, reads DVKVTQSSRYLVKRTGEKVFLECVQDMDHENMFWYRQDPGLGLRLIYFSYDVKMKEKGDIPEGYSVSREKKERFSLILESASTNQTSMYLCAISDRIQPQHFGDGTRLSIL.

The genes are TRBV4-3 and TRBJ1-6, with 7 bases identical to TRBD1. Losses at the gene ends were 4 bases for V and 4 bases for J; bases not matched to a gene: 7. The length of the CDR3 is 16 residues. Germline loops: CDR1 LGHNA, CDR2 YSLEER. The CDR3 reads CASSPKGTEYNSPLHF. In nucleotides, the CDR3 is TGCGCCAGCAGCCCCAAAGGGACAGAGTATAATTCACCCCTCCACTTT.

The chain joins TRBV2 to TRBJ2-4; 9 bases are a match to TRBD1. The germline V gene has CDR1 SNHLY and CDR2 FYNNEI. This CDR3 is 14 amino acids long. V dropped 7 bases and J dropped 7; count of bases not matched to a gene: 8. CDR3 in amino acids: CASIPGQGSNIQYF. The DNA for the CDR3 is TGTGCCAGCATCCCAGGACAGGGGTCGAACATTCAGTACTTC.

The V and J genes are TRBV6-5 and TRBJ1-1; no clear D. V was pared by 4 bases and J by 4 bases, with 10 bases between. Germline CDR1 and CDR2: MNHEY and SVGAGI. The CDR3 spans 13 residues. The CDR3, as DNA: TGTGCCAGCAGTTTCGGGTCTGCCACTGAAGCTTTCTTT. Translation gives CASSFGSATEAFF.

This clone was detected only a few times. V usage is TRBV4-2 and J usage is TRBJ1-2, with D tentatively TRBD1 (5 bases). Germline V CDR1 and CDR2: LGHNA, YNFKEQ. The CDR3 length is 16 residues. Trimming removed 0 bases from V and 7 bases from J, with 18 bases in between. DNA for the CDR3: TGTGCCAGCAGCCAAGATTACCCCGGAGGGGCCGGTGGCTACACCTTC. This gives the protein CASSQDYPGGAGGYTF.

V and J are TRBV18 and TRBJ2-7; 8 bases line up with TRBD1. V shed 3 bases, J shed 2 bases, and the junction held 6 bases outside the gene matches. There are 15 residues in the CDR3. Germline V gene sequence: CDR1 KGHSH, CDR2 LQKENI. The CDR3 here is CASSPMTGATYEQYF. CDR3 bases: TGTGCCAGCTCACCCATGACAGGGGCAACCTACGAGCAGTACTTC.

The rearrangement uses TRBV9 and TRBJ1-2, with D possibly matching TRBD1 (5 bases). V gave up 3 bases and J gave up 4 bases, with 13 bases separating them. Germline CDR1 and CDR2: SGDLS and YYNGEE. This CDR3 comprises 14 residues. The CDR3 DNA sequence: TGTGCCAGCAGCGGAGACAGCTCTGCCTATGGCTACACCTTC. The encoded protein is CASSGDSSAYGYTF.

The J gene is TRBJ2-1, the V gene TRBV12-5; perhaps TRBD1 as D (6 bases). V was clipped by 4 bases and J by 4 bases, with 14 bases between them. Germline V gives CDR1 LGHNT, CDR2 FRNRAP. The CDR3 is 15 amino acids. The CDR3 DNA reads TGTGCTAGTGGTTATGGGACATTAGCTTACAATGAGCAGTTCTTC. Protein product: CASGYGTLAYNEQFF. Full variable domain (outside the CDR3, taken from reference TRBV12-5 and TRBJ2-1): DARVTQTPRHKVTEMGQEVTMRCQPILGHNTVFWYRQTMMQGLELLAYFRNRAPLDDSGMPKDRFSAEMPDATLATLKIQPSEPRDSAVYFCASGYGTLAYNEQFFGPGTRLTVL.

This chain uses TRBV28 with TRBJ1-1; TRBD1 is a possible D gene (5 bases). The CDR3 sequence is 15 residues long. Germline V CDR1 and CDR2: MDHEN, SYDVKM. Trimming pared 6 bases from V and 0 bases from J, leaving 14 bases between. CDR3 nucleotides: TGTGCCAGCAGGGTAGTGGGACTGCTGAACACTGAAGCTTTCTTT. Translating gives CASRVVGLLNTEAFF.

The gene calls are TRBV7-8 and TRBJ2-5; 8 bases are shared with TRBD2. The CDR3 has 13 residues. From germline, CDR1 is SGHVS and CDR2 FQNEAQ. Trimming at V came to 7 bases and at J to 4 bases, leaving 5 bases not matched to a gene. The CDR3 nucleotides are TGTGCCAGCACCCGGGGGGGGGCAGAGACCCAGTACTTC. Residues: CASTRGGAETQYF.

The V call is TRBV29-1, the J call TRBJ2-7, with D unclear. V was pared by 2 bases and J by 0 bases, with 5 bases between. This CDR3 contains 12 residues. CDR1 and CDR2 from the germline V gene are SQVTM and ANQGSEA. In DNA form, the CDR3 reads TGCAGCGTTGAATCCAACTCCTACGAGCAGTACTTC. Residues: CSVESNSYEQYF.